This T cell receptor (beta chain) was sequenced during a study of T cells in pancreatic ductal adenocarcinoma. Study results and caveats: Enrichment of CD45RO+ effector over naive T cells in tumors may bias clonality. Compared with tumor, blood showed more total productive templates and approximately 8-fold more clonotypes. Results skew toward the minority of patients with early-stage disease. Tumor and blood clonality did not differ significantly, about 0.112 versus 0.072.

Selected pancreatic ductal adenocarcinoma patients had undergone surgery without neoadjuvant therapy. The assay was immunoSEQ multiplex PCR, and TCRdb's table has in-frame clones only and misses some. The data show approximately 97,000 clones, about 95% seen once. With respect to this clone: What it recognizes is unknown.

This receptor was obtained from a human donor with pancreatic ductal adenocarcinoma. Sequenced: PBMCs.

CDR3 coding DNA: TGTGCCAGCAGCTTAGCCGGACTAGGGAAATACACAGATACGCAGTATTTT. This translates into CASSLAGLGKYTDTQYF. J is TRBJ2-3 and V is TRBV7-9, with TRBD2 identical over 7 bases. The CDR3 sequence is 17 residues long. The trim removed 0 bases at V and 2 bases at J, leaving 8 bases unmatched. The germline gives CDR1 SEHNR, CDR2 FQNEAQ (reference sequence).